Listed below are T cell receptor beta chains from one sample, sequenced in a study of CD8 T cells in ankylosing spondylitis. MiXCR, run by TCRdb on the 5' RACE reads, gives a single entry per CDR3 protein. There are about 220,000 distinct CDR3 sequences in the sample; 6% to 8% occur only once, and around 14% lies in the top ten. Input material: blood, either unsorted or a sorted T cell fraction (not recorded which). These receptors were obtained from a male donor with ankylosing spondylitis. The CDR3 runs from the conserved cysteine through the conserved F or W. Each record gives: V gene, clone size, J gene, D gene, CDR3 protein, CDR3 DNA. D genes are given only for firm matches. Clone size is not always given. Where it is, it says once, few, many or a class for expanded clones.

v_gene: TRBV7-2; abundance: many; j_gene: TRBJ2-3; d_gene: -; CDR3aa: CASSLAELLPTDTQYF; CDR3nt: TGTGCCAGCAGCTTAGCGGAACTGTTGCCCACAGATACGCAGTATTTT
v_gene: TRBV30; abundance: many; j_gene: TRBJ2-1; d_gene: -; CDR3aa: CAWSPLGLPQFF; CDR3nt: TGTGCCTGGAGTCCCTTGGGACTCCCGCAGTTCTTC
v_gene: TRBV15; abundance: many; j_gene: TRBJ1-4; d_gene: -; CDR3aa: CATSTDNGQEKLFF; CDR3nt: TGTGCCACCAGCACCGACAACGGACAGGAAAAACTGTTTTTT
v_gene: TRBV20-1; abundance: few; j_gene: TRBJ2-7; d_gene: TRBD2; CDR3aa: CSARVWLAGQGGNYEQYF; CDR3nt: TGCAGTGCTAGAGTTTGGCTAGCGGGCCAAGGAGGGAACTACGAGCAGTACTTC
v_gene: TRBV24-1; abundance: -; j_gene: TRBJ2-1; d_gene: -; CDR3aa: CATSEGLRTSTRDEQFF; CDR3nt: TGTGCCACCAGTGAGGGCCTCAGGACCTCTACCCGCGATGAGCAGTTCTTC
v_gene: TRBV5-1; abundance: -; j_gene: TRBJ2-1; d_gene: TRBD1; CDR3aa: CASSLGGQGHEQFF; CDR3nt: TGCGCCAGCAGCTTGGGGGGACAGGGTCATGAGCAGTTCTTC
v_gene: TRBV7-9; abundance: many; j_gene: TRBJ2-1; d_gene: -; CDR3aa: CASPPEGSYNEQFF; CDR3nt: TGTGCCAGCCCCCCGGAAGGTTCCTACAATGAGCAGTTCTTC
v_gene: TRBV27; abundance: many; j_gene: TRBJ2-7; d_gene: -; CDR3aa: CASSLSGFEQYF; CDR3nt: TGTGCCAGCAGTCTATCCGGGTTCGAGCAGTACTTC
v_gene: TRBV7-9; abundance: -; j_gene: TRBJ2-1; d_gene: -; CDR3aa: CASGDGRNNEQFF; CDR3nt: TGTGCCAGCGGGGACGGACGGAATAATGAGCAGTTCTTC
v_gene: TRBV7-9; abundance: many; j_gene: TRBJ1-1; d_gene: -; CDR3aa: CASRSIDPGNTEAFF; CDR3nt: TGTGCCAGCAGATCCATTGACCCGGGGAACACTGAAGCTTTCTTT
v_gene: TRBV27; abundance: many; j_gene: TRBJ2-7; d_gene: -; CDR3aa: CASSSSGGYEQYF; CDR3nt: TGTGCCAGCAGTTCCTCGGGCGGCTACGAGCAGTACTTC
v_gene: TRBV9; abundance: -; j_gene: TRBJ2-3; d_gene: TRBD2; CDR3aa: CASSLRTSGGTDTQYF; CDR3nt: TGTGCCAGCAGCCTCCGGACTAGCGGGGGAACAGATACGCAGTATTTT
v_gene: TRBV3-1; abundance: few; j_gene: TRBJ2-1; d_gene: TRBD2; CDR3aa: CASSQDPGGGRVDF; CDR3nt: TGTGCCAGCAGCCAAGATCCGGGAGGGGGACGCGTCGACTTC
v_gene: TRBV20-1; abundance: few; j_gene: TRBJ2-1; d_gene: TRBD2; CDR3aa: CSARGPSGVNEQFF; CDR3nt: TGCAGTGCTAGAGGCCCTAGCGGGGTCAATGAGCAGTTCTTC
v_gene: TRBV20-1; abundance: many; j_gene: TRBJ2-7; d_gene: TRBD2; CDR3aa: CSASPSGMPSYEQYF; CDR3nt: TGCAGTGCTAGCCCTAGCGGGATGCCCTCCTACGAGCAGTACTTC
v_gene: TRBV11-2; abundance: many; j_gene: TRBJ2-1; d_gene: -; CDR3aa: CASSLNGGDYLYNEQFF; CDR3nt: TGTGCCAGCAGCTTAAATGGTGGCGATTACTTGTACAATGAGCAGTTCTTC
v_gene: TRBV19; abundance: few; j_gene: TRBJ1-4; d_gene: -; CDR3aa: CASSMRGFGPVRPNEKLFF; CDR3nt: TGTGCCAGTAGTATGCGGGGGTTTGGGCCGGTAAGACCCAATGAAAAACTGTTTTTT
v_gene: TRBV27; abundance: -; j_gene: TRBJ2-7; d_gene: -; CDR3aa: CASSPTPQQSDRYEQYF; CDR3nt: TGTGCCAGCAGCCCTACCCCCCAACAGTCCGATCGCTACGAGCAGTACTTC
v_gene: TRBV27; abundance: many; j_gene: TRBJ2-1; d_gene: TRBD1; CDR3aa: CASSSGTGGYNEQFF; CDR3nt: TGTGCCAGCAGCTCTGGGACAGGGGGATACAATGAGCAGTTCTTC
v_gene: TRBV5-6; abundance: many; j_gene: TRBJ2-4; d_gene: -; CDR3aa: CASSPGGMDIQYF; CDR3nt: TGTGCCAGCAGCCCTGGAGGGATGGACATTCAGTACTTC
v_gene: TRBV3-1; abundance: -; j_gene: TRBJ1-2; d_gene: -; CDR3aa: CACCQGVGTDYYGYTF; CDR3nt: TGTGCCTGCTGCCAAGGGGTTGGGACGGACTACTATGGCTACACCTTC
v_gene: TRBV5-1; abundance: many; j_gene: TRBJ1-4; d_gene: -; CDR3aa: CASSPLGGLGEKLFF; CDR3nt: TGCGCCAGCAGCCCCCTTGGGGGGTTGGGTGAAAAACTGTTTTTT
v_gene: TRBV9; abundance: few; j_gene: TRBJ2-5; d_gene: TRBD2; CDR3aa: CASSPHRTSGETQYF; CDR3nt: TGTGCCAGCAGCCCCCACCGGACTAGCGGAGAGACCCAGTACTTC
v_gene: TRBV6-2/TRBV6-3; abundance: few; j_gene: TRBJ2-7; d_gene: -; CDR3aa: CASSYVVDTYEQYF; CDR3nt: TGTGCCAGCAGTTACGTTGTGGATACCTACGAGCAGTACTTC
v_gene: TRBV4-3; abundance: many; j_gene: TRBJ2-7; d_gene: TRBD1; CDR3aa: CASSQATGGTYEQYF; CDR3nt: TGCGCCAGCAGCCAAGCGACAGGGGGAACCTACGAGCAGTACTTC
v_gene: TRBV4-3; abundance: -; j_gene: TRBJ2-7; d_gene: -; CDR3aa: CASSQGTSGTRYEQYF; CDR3nt: TGCGCCAGCAGCCAAGGAACTTCAGGGACTCGGTACGAGCAGTACTTC
v_gene: TRBV3-1; abundance: many; j_gene: TRBJ2-7; d_gene: -; CDR3aa: CASSPGHYEQYF; CDR3nt: TGTGCCAGCAGCCCTGGACACTACGAGCAGTACTTC
v_gene: TRBV20-1; abundance: many; j_gene: TRBJ1-5; d_gene: TRBD1; CDR3aa: CSASRGRSNQPQHF; CDR3nt: TGCAGTGCTAGTAGGGGGCGCAGCAATCAGCCCCAGCATTTT
v_gene: TRBV28; abundance: many; j_gene: TRBJ1-1; d_gene: TRBD1; CDR3aa: CASSSDREGYTEAFF; CDR3nt: TGTGCCAGCAGTTCCGACAGGGAGGGGTACACTGAAGCTTTCTTT
v_gene: TRBV25-1; abundance: few; j_gene: TRBJ1-2; d_gene: -; CDR3aa: CASSESYRLGYTF; CDR3nt: TGTGCCAGCAGTGAATCTTACAGATTAGGCTACACCTTC
v_gene: TRBV7-2; abundance: -; j_gene: TRBJ2-5; d_gene: -; CDR3aa: CASSQTSSWETQYF; CDR3nt: TGTGCCAGCAGCCAGACTTCCTCCTGGGAGACCCAGTACTTC
v_gene: TRBV4-3; abundance: many; j_gene: TRBJ2-5; d_gene: TRBD2; CDR3aa: CASSSSASGGEETQYF; CDR3nt: TGCGCCAGCAGTTCCAGTGCAAGCGGGGGGGAAGAGACCCAGTACTTC
v_gene: TRBV18; abundance: -; j_gene: TRBJ2-3; d_gene: -; CDR3aa: CASSPPGLTGASTDTQYF; CDR3nt: TGTGCCAGCTCACCACCCGGTTTAACAGGAGCTTCCACAGATACGCAGTATTTT
v_gene: TRBV5-1; abundance: many; j_gene: TRBJ1-6; d_gene: TRBD1; CDR3aa: CASSLGRTGYGSPLHF; CDR3nt: TGCGCCAGCAGCCTCGGACGGACAGGGTATGGGTCACCCCTCCACTTT
v_gene: TRBV11-2; abundance: many; j_gene: TRBJ2-2; d_gene: TRBD1; CDR3aa: CASSPNRDRETGELFF; CDR3nt: TGTGCCAGCAGCCCAAACCGGGACAGGGAAACCGGGGAGCTGTTTTTT
v_gene: TRBV7-9; abundance: many; j_gene: TRBJ2-1; d_gene: -; CDR3aa: CASSPRQSSYNEQFF; CDR3nt: TGTGCCAGCAGCCCCCGACAAAGCTCCTACAATGAGCAGTTCTTC
v_gene: TRBV7-2; abundance: many; j_gene: TRBJ1-6; d_gene: TRBD1; CDR3aa: CASSLAPQGAWENSPLHF; CDR3nt: TGTGCCAGCAGCTTAGCGCCCCAGGGGGCTTGGGAAAATTCACCCCTCCACTTT
v_gene: TRBV5-1; abundance: many; j_gene: TRBJ2-1; d_gene: -; CDR3aa: CASSLDRDSYNEQFF; CDR3nt: TGCGCCAGCAGCTTGGACAGAGACTCCTACAATGAGCAGTTCTTC
v_gene: TRBV7-9; abundance: few; j_gene: TRBJ1-1; d_gene: -; CDR3aa: CASSPETGMNTEAFF; CDR3nt: TGTGCCAGCAGCCCGGAGACAGGAATGAACACTGAAGCTTTCTTT
v_gene: TRBV4-3; abundance: many; j_gene: TRBJ2-7; d_gene: TRBD2; CDR3aa: CASSQGRANEQYF; CDR3nt: TGCGCCAGCAGCCAGGGGAGGGCGAACGAGCAGTACTTC
v_gene: TRBV4-3; abundance: many; j_gene: TRBJ1-1; d_gene: -; CDR3aa: CASSQDLEGRSTEAFF; CDR3nt: TGCGCCAGCAGCCAAGATCTAGAGGGGCGATCCACTGAAGCTTTCTTT
v_gene: TRBV20-1; abundance: -; j_gene: TRBJ2-7; d_gene: -; CDR3aa: CSARDRARERDEQYF; CDR3nt: TGCAGTGCTAGAGATAGGGCGAGGGAGCGGGACGAGCAGTACTTC
v_gene: TRBV12-3/TRBV12-4; abundance: -; j_gene: TRBJ2-1; d_gene: TRBD2; CDR3aa: CASRPHPTSGRYNEQFF; CDR3nt: TGTGCCAGCAGACCCCACCCGACTAGCGGGAGGTACAATGAGCAGTTCTTC
v_gene: TRBV4-3; abundance: many; j_gene: TRBJ2-1; d_gene: TRBD1; CDR3aa: CATRTDRRNNEQFF; CDR3nt: TGCGCCACTAGAACGGACAGGCGAAACAATGAGCAGTTCTTC
v_gene: TRBV12-5; abundance: -; j_gene: TRBJ1-1; d_gene: TRBD1; CDR3aa: CASGPGTAFYTEAFF; CDR3nt: TGTGCTAGTGGCCCCGGGACAGCTTTTTACACTGAAGCTTTCTTT
v_gene: TRBV20-1; abundance: many; j_gene: TRBJ2-7; d_gene: -; CDR3aa: CSAHRESYEQYF; CDR3nt: TGCAGTGCCCACAGAGAAAGCTACGAGCAGTACTTC
v_gene: TRBV7-2; abundance: many; j_gene: TRBJ2-7; d_gene: -; CDR3aa: CASSYLMDYEQYF; CDR3nt: TGTGCCAGCAGCTACCTCATGGACTACGAGCAGTACTTC